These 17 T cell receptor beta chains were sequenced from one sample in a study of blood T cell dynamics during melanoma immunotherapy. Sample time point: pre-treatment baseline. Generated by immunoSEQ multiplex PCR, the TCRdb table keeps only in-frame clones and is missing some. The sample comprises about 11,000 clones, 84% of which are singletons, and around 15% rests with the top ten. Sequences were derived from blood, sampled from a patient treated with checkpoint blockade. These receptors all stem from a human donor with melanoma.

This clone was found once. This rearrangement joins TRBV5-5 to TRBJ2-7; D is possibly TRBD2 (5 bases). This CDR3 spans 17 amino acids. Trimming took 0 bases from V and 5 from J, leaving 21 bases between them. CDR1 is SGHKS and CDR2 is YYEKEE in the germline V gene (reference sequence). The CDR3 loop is CASSLGFTGRLSHEQYF. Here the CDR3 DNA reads TGTGCCAGCAGCTTGGGATTTACTGGGAGATTAAGCCACGAGCAGTACTTC.

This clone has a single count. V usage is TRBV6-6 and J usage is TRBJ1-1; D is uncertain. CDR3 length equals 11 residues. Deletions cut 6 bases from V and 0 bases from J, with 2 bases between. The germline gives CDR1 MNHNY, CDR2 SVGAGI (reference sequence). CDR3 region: CASRLNTEAFF. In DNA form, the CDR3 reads TGTGCCAGCAGACTGAACACTGAAGCTTTCTTT.

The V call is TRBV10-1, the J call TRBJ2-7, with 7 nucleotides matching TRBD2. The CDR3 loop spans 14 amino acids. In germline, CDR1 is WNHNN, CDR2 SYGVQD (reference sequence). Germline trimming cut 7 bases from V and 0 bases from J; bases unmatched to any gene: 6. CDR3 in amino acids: CASMGGGISYEQYF. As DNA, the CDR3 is TGCGCCAGCATGGGGGGAGGGATCTCCTACGAGCAGTACTTC.

CDR3 in DNA: TGTGCCAGCAGCTCCGATTGGAACACTGAAGCTTTCTTT. This translates into CASSSDWNTEAFF. This chain uses TRBV9 with TRBJ1-1; D gene uncertain. V lost 4 bases, J lost 1 base, and 8 bases lay in between. The CDR3 sequence is 13 residues long. CDR1 and CDR2 from the germline V gene are SGDLS and YYNGEE.

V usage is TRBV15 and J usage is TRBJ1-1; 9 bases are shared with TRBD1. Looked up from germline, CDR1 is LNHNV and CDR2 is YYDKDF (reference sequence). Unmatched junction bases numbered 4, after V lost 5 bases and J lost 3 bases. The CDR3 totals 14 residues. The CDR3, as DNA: TGTGCCACCAGCCGACAGGGGGTGGACACTGAAGCTTTCTTT. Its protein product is CATSRQGVDTEAFF.

DNA of the CDR3: TGCGCCAGCAGCCCCGGGCCCACAGTGAGGGGCACTGGAAACACCATATATTTT. Protein: CASSPGPTVRGTGNTIYF. The V and J genes are TRBV5-1 and TRBJ1-3; a possible D gene is TRBD1 (5 bases). Germline V CDR1 and CDR2: SGHRS, YFSETQ. Trimming pared 4 bases from V and 2 bases from J, leaving 22 bases between. This CDR3 region has 18 residues.

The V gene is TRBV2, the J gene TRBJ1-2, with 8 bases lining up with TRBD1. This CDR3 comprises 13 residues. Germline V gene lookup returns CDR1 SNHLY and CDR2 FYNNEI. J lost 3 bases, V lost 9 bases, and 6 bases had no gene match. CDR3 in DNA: TGTGCCAGAGAAGGACAGGGTGACTATGGCTACACCTTC. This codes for CAREGQGDYGYTF.

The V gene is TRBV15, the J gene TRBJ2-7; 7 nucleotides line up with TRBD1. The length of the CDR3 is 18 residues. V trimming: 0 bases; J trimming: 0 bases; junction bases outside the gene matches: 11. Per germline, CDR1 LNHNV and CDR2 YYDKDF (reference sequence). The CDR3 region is CATSRDQPGQLSSYEQYF. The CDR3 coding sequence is TGTGCCACCAGCAGAGATCAGCCGGGACAGTTAAGCTCCTACGAGCAGTACTTC.

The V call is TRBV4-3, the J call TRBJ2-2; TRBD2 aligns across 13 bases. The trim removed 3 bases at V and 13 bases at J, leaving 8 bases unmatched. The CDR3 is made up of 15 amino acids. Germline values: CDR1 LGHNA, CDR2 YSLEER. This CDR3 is CASSQPGLAGVGLFF. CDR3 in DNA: TGCGCCAGCAGCCAGCCAGGACTAGCGGGGGTCGGGCTGTTTTTT.

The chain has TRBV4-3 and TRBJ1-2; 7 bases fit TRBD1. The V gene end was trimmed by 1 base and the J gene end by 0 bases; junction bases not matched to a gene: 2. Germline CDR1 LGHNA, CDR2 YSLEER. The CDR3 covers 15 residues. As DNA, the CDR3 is TGCGCCAGCAGCCAAGTGACAGGGACTAACTATGGCTACACCTTC. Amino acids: CASSQVTGTNYGYTF.

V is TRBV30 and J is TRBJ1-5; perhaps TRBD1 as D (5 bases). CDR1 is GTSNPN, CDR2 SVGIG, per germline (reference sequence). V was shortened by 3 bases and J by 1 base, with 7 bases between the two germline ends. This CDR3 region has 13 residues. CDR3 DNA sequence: TGTGCCTGGAGCCGGGACAGCAATCAGCCCCAGCATTTT. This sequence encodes CAWSRDSNQPQHF.

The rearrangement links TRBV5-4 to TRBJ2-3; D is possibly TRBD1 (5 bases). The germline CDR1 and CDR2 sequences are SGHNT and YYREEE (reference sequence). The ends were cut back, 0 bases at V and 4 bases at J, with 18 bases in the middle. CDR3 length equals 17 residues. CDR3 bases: TGTGCCAGCAGCTTGGACTTGGGGCGCCAAGGGCCAGATACGCAGTATTTT. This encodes CASSLDLGRQGPDTQYF. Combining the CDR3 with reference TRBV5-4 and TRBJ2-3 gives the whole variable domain ETGVTQSPTHLIKTRGQQVTLRCSSQSGHNTVSWYQQALGQGPQFIFQYYREEENGRGNFPPRFSGLQFPNYSSELNVNALELDDSALYLCASSLDLGRQGPDTQYFGPGTRLTVL.

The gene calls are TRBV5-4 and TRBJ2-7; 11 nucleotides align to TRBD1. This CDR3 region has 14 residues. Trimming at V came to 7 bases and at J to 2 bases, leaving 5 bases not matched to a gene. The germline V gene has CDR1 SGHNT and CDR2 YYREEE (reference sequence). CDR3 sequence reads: CASGRDRGTYEQYF. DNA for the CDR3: TGTGCCAGCGGCCGGGACAGGGGGACCTACGAGCAGTACTTC.

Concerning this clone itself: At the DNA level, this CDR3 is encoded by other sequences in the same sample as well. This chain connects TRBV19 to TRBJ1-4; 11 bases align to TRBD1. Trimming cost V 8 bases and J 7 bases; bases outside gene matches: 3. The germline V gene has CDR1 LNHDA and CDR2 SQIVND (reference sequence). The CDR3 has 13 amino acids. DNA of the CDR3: TGTGCCAGTCGGACAGGGGGCGGTGAAAAACTGTTTTTT. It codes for CASRTGGGEKLFF.

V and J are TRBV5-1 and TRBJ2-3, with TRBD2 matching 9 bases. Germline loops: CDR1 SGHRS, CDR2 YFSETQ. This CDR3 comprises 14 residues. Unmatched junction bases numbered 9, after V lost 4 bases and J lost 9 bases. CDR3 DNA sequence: TGCGCCAGCAGCCCCCCTAGCGGGGAAAACACGCAGTATTTT. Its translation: CASSPPSGENTQYF. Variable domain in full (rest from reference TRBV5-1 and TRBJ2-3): KAGVTQTPRYLIKTRGQQVTLSCSPISGHRSVSWYQQTPGQGLQFLFEYFSETQRNKGNFPGRFSGRQFSNSRSEMNVSTLELGDSALYLCASSPPSGENTQYFGPGTRLTVL.

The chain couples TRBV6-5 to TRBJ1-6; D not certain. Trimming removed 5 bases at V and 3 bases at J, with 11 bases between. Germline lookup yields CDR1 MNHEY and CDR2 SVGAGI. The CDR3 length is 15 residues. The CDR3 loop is CASSATTDYNSPLHF. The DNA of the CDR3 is TGTGCCAGCAGTGCCACGACGGACTATAATTCACCCCTCCACTTT.

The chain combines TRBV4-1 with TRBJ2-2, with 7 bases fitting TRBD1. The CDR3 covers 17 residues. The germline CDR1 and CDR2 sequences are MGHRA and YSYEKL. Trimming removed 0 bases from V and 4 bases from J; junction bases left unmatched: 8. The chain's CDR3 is CASSQDFYRGLTGELFF. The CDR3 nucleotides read TGCGCCAGCAGCCAAGATTTTTATAGGGGGCTCACCGGGGAGCTGTTTTTT.